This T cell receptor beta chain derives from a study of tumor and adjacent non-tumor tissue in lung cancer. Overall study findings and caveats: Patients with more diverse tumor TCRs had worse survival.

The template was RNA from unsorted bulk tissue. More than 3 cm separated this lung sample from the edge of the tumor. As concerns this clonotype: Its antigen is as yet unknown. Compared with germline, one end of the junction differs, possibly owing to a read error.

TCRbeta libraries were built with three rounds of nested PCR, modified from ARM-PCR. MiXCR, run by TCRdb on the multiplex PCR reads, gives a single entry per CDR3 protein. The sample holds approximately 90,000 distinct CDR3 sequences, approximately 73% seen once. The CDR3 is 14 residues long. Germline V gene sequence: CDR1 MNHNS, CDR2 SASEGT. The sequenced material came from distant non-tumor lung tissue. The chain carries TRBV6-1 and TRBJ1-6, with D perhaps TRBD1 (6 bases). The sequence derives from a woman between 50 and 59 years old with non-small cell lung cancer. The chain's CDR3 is CGSRNRGQSSPLHF. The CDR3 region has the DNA TGTGGTAGCAGGAACCGGGGACAATCCTCACCCCTCCATTTT.